The 25 T cell receptor beta chains below were found in one sample sequenced in a study of T cells in Graves' hyperthyroidism and ophthalmopathy (dated by TCRdb to 2018 to 2020). To prepare the library, multiplex PCR was applied. Sequencer: Illumina HiSeq 2000. The TCR beta CDR3 regions were amplified from RNA transcripts. The TCR CDR3 was subjected to a first round of RT-PCR using the HTBI primer set and the Qiagen OneStep RT-PCR kit. The public sequencing data were trimmed at Q25 with fastp and processed into clonotypes with MiXCR by TCRdb, which kept only in-frame beta chains. When rows share a CDR3 protein, they turn into one entry using the most common DNA and genes. Across this sample there are approximately 600,000 distinct CDR3 sequences, with less than 25% seen only once. The top ten hold 30% to 40% of the sample. The specimen was blood. These receptors were taken from a man younger than 40 with Graves' ophthalmopathy.

This clonotype was detected a few times. The genes are TRBV24-1 and TRBJ2-7, with TRBD1 matching over 7 bases. After removal of 12 bases from V and 3 bases from J, the junction contained 13 bases not matched to a gene. There are 14 residues in the CDR3. CDR1 is KGHDR and CDR2 is SFDVKD in the germline V gene. CDR3 DNA: TGTGCCCTTAAACTGGGACAGTGTGGCTACGAGCAGTACTTC. Its translation: CALKLGQCGYEQYF.

This clonotype was seen a handful of times. DNA for the CDR3: TGTGCCAGCAGCCCCAAACTAGCGGCGTTCTACAATGAGCAGTTCTTC. It translates to CASSPKLAAFYNEQFF. The V and J genes are TRBV28 and TRBJ2-1; 8 bases map to TRBD2. The CDR3 runs to 16 residues. V dropped 6 bases and J dropped 3; count of bases not matched to a gene: 10. Germline assignment: CDR1 MDHEN and CDR2 SYDVKM.

Many counts were recorded for this clonotype. This chain joins TRBV13 and TRBJ2-7, with 9 bases matching TRBD1. The CDR3 is made up of 13 amino acids. The V gene end was trimmed by 7 bases and the J gene end by 5 bases; junction bases not matched to a gene: 6. Germline lookup yields CDR1 PRHDT and CDR2 FYEKMQ (reference sequence). The CDR3 nucleotides are TGTGCCAGCAATACAGGGGGCAACCACGAGCAGTACTTC. Translating it yields CASNTGGNHEQYF.

The count of this clonotype is one. The CDR3 region has the DNA TGTGCCAGCAGTTACCAGGAGGGGTGGCAGATCGGCTACACCTTC. Its protein is CASSYQEGWQIGYTF. The rearrangement joins TRBV6-9 to TRBJ1-2, with a weak D call TRBD1 (5 bases). The V and J ends lost 3 bases and 8 bases respectively, with 19 bases between them. The CDR3 totals 15 residues. CDR1 and CDR2 from the germline V gene are MNHGY and SVAAGI.

In this sample, this clonotype turned up many times. V usage is TRBV20-1 and J usage is TRBJ2-3; 12 bases fit TRBD2. Germline V gene data show CDR1 as DFQATT and CDR2 as SNEGSKA (reference sequence). The CDR3 totals 15 residues. Unmatched junction bases numbered 2, after V lost 2 bases and J lost 2 bases. The CDR3 reads CSARTSGRNTDTQYF. The CDR3 DNA reads as TGCAGTGCTAGAACTAGCGGGAGGAACACAGATACGCAGTATTTT.

This clonotype turned up a few times. The chain has TRBV27 and TRBJ1-1, with unresolved D. This CDR3 region has 13 residues. Trimming shortened V by 6 bases and J by 8 bases, and 16 bases separated the two germline ends. Germline-derived CDR1 and CDR2 are MNHEY and SMNVEV (reference sequence). The CDR3 sequence: CASSPTPVGEAFF. CDR3 sequence (DNA): TGTGCCAGCAGCCCTACCCCAGTTGGGGAAGCTTTCTTT.

Many counts were recorded for this clonotype. The chain joins TRBV18 to TRBJ1-2; D is possibly TRBD1 (5 bases). The V gene's germline CDR1 is KGHSH and CDR2 LQKENI. This CDR3 contains 15 residues. Trimming took off 3 bases at V and 6 bases at J, with 17 bases between the two ends. The CDR3 reads CASSPSRGPRDGYTF. CDR3 DNA sequence: TGTGCCAGCTCACCCTCCCGGGGCCCTCGGGATGGCTACACCTTC.

A word on this clonotype: Since a much larger clone is just one base distant, this may be a read error. The rearrangement joins TRBV4-2 to TRBJ1-1; no firm D call. This CDR3 comprises 14 residues. Germline CDR1 and CDR2: LGHNA and YNFKEQ. CDR3 amino acids: CAGSQQAKNTEAFF. In DNA form, the CDR3 reads TGTGCCGGCAGCCAGCAGGCCAAGAACACTGAAGCTTTCTTT.

The gene calls are TRBV7-8 and TRBJ2-3; D ambiguous. Germline lookup yields CDR1 SGHVS and CDR2 FQNEAQ. The V gene lost 2 bases and the J gene lost 0 bases, with 12 bases spanning the gap. This CDR3 comprises 16 residues. The DNA of the CDR3 is TGTGCCAGCAGCTTATACGAAAGCGCTAGCACAGATACGCAGTATTTT. The encoded protein is CASSLYESASTDTQYF.

This clonotype has more than one count but fewer than ten. This chain joins TRBV9 and TRBJ1-1, with no clear D. Looked up from germline, CDR1 is SGDLS and CDR2 is YYNGEE. V shed 4 bases and J shed 2 bases, with 15 bases lying between them. This CDR3 is built from 15 residues. The CDR3 loop is CASSNPRTANTEAFF. In nucleotides, the CDR3 is TGTGCCAGCAGCAACCCCCGGACGGCCAACACTGAAGCTTTCTTT.

Worth noting for this clonotype: Likely a read error: the CDR3 ends without its conserved phenylalanine or tryptophan. The V and J genes are TRBV7-9 and TRBJ2-2, with D possibly matching TRBD2 (6 bases). CDR3 length equals 16 residues. The V end lost 4 bases, the J end lost 7 bases, and 19 bases lay between the germline ends. Germline values: CDR1 SEHNR, CDR2 FQNEAQ (reference sequence). In DNA, the CDR3 is TGTGCCAGCAGCTCCGAAGGAGGGGTGTCAGGCGGGGAGCTGTTTCTT. Amino acids: CASSSEGGVSGGELFL.

CDR3 loop: CASSHQGLSYEQYF. CDR3 nucleotides: TGCGCCAGCAGCCACCAGGGTTTGAGCTACGAGCAGTACTTC. The rearrangement links TRBV4-1 to TRBJ2-7; D is possibly TRBD1 (5 bases). This CDR3 comprises 14 residues. Germline V gene lookup returns CDR1 MGHRA and CDR2 YSYEKL. The V gene lost 3 bases and the J gene lost 3 bases, with 12 bases spanning the gap.

The chain employs TRBV10-3 and TRBJ1-4, with TRBD1 matching over 7 bases. V was clipped by 4 bases and J by 6 bases; unmatched bases: 2. CDR1 and CDR2 (germline): ENHRY, SYGVKD. This CDR3 contains 13 residues. The CDR3 region is CAISVRGDEKLFF. The DNA for the CDR3 is TGTGCCATCAGTGTCAGGGGGGATGAAAAACTGTTTTTT.

The sample holds a few counts of this clonotype. The chain joins TRBV28 to TRBJ1-3; TRBD1 is a possible D gene (5 bases). Trimming removed 6 bases at V and 1 base at J, with 19 bases between. Germline CDR1 and CDR2: MDHEN and SYDVKM. The CDR3 contains 17 residues. The CDR3 region is CASSTPTWDVSGNTIYF. CDR3 DNA sequence: TGTGCCAGCAGCACCCCCACTTGGGACGTTTCTGGAAACACCATATATTTT.

This clonotype was found many times. The chain carries TRBV24-1 and TRBJ2-3, with a weak D call TRBD1 (6 bases). The CDR3 has 16 amino acids. Looked up from germline, CDR1 is KGHDR and CDR2 is SFDVKD. Trimming cost V 7 bases and J 2 bases, with 18 bases left between them. The CDR3 loop reads CATSVRDNPLTDTQYF. As DNA, the CDR3 is TGTGCCACCAGCGTCCGGGACAACCCCCTCACAGATACGCAGTATTTT.

J is TRBJ1-5 and V is TRBV28; D is unresolved. Deletions cut 4 bases from V and 5 bases from J, with 6 bases between. The length of the CDR3 is 12 residues. Germline lookup yields CDR1 MDHEN and CDR2 SYDVKM. The CDR3 coding sequence is TGTGCCAGCAGTTCGGGTTATCAGCCCCAGCATTTT. This gives the protein CASSSGYQPQHF.

In this sample, this clonotype turned up many times. The chain is built from TRBV18 and TRBJ1-2; possible D gene TRBD1, 5 bases. Trimming cost V 3 bases and J 4 bases, with 12 bases left between them. CDR3 length equals 14 residues. Germline V gene lookup returns CDR1 KGHSH and CDR2 LQKENI. The CDR3 region is CASSPETVFYGYTF. CDR3 in DNA: TGTGCCAGCTCACCCGAGACAGTCTTCTATGGCTACACCTTC.

The gene calls are TRBV12-3 or TRBV12-4 and TRBJ2-6, with D unclear. The CDR3 extends over 14 amino acids. The germline V and J ends were trimmed by 8 bases and 0 bases, with 8 bases remaining between them. The CDR3 spells CASSWRSGANVLTF. In nucleotides, the CDR3 is TGTGCCAGCTCTTGGCGCTCTGGGGCCAACGTCCTGACTTTC.

V and J are TRBV7-9 and TRBJ2-1; TRBD2 matches at 7 bases. Per the germline V gene, CDR1 is SEHNR and CDR2 is FQNEAQ (reference sequence). The V segment lost 5 bases and the J segment 5 bases; nucleotides outside the gene matches: 6. The CDR3 is 14 amino acids. The CDR3 sequence: CASSRSGTNNEQFF. The CDR3 region has the DNA TGTGCCAGCAGCCGGAGCGGGACCAACAATGAGCAGTTCTTC.

The J gene is TRBJ2-1, the V gene TRBV10-3; 7 bases map to TRBD2. With 2 bases clipped from V and 12 bases from J, the junction kept 16 bases outside the gene matches. Germline values: CDR1 ENHRY, CDR2 SYGVKD. The CDR3 has 16 amino acids. CDR3 sequence reads: CAISEIGSGPAPGQFF. In DNA form, the CDR3 reads TGTGCCATCAGTGAGATAGGTAGCGGGCCCGCCCCGGGGCAGTTCTTC.

This clonotype was observed many times. The chain employs TRBV27 and TRBJ2-7; D remains unclear. Trimming cost V 2 bases and J 2 bases, with 7 bases left between them. CDR3 length: 13 amino acids. CDR1 and CDR2 (germline): MNHEY, SMNVEV (reference sequence). In DNA form, the CDR3 reads TGTGCCAGCAGTTTACGCGAGGCCTACGAGCAGTACTTC. Its translation: CASSLREAYEQYF.

A note on this clonotype: Relative to the germline gene, one junction end is altered; a read error may explain this. The chain combines TRBV6-1 with TRBJ2-3; TRBD1 might be the D (5 bases). The DNA end favors TRBJ1-5, so the J call may be wrong. The CDR3 runs to 13 residues. Germline V gene lookup returns CDR1 MNHNS and CDR2 SASEGT. CDR3 in DNA: TGTGCCTGCAGGGACCCTACCGCAGATACGCAGCATTTT. Translating gives CACRDPTADTQHF.

This clonotype showed up just a few times. The CDR3: CSARQGAYQPQHF. In DNA form, the CDR3 reads TGCAGTGCTAGACAGGGGGCCTATCAGCCCCAGCATTTT. This rearrangement joins TRBV20-1 to TRBJ1-5; 8 bases map to TRBD1. This CDR3 spans 13 amino acids. The V gene end was trimmed by 2 bases and the J gene end by 5 bases; junction bases not matched to a gene: 2. Per germline, CDR1 DFQATT and CDR2 SNEGSKA (reference sequence).

The sample holds many counts of this clonotype. The chain employs TRBV5-1 and TRBJ1-1; D might be TRBD1 (5 bases). This CDR3 contains 15 residues. Trimming cost V 2 bases and J 3 bases, with 14 bases left between them. Per germline, CDR1 SGHRS and CDR2 YFSETQ. The CDR3 DNA follows: TGCGCCAGCAGCTTCCTGGATGGGGGTGACACTGAAGCTTTCTTT. It specifies CASSFLDGGDTEAFF.

DNA for the CDR3: TGTGCCAGCAGTGTACCCGGCGGGGGCCCCTTTTTAAGTGGAAGCACAGATACGCAGTATTTT. Encoded protein: CASSVPGGGPFLSGSTDTQYF. The V gene is TRBV2, the J gene TRBJ2-3, with a weak D call TRBD2 (7 bases). CDR3 size: 21 residues. Trimming shortened V by 4 bases and J by 0 bases, and 29 bases separated the two germline ends. Germline values: CDR1 SNHLY, CDR2 FYNNEI.